A selection of T cell receptor beta chains follows, all from one sample in a study of T cell clones after liver transplantation. Here immunoSEQ multiplex PCR was the method, and the copy in TCRdb shows in-frame clones only, minus some. The sample carries over 14,000 clones, approximately 81% recorded once. The sample in question was CD8+ T cells from blood, obtained approximately 4 years after liver transplant. These receptors came from a human patient who received a liver transplant. These T cells may partly come from the graft donor. Both conserved end residues are part of each CDR3. Each record gives: D gene, V gene, J gene, clone size, CDR3 DNA, CDR3 protein. D genes are given only for firm matches. Size tells how often a clone was seen (once, few, many) or the class of an expanded clone, and some rows leave it out.

>TRBD2|TRBV27|TRBJ2-3|.
TGTGCCAGCAGCCCGGGAGGGCTAGTAGATACGCAGTATTTT
CASSPGGLVDTQYF
>TRBD1|TRBV9|TRBJ1-2|.
TGTGCCAGCAGCGTCGAAGGATTGGGACAGCCCTATGGCTACACCTTC
CASSVEGLGQPYGYTF
>.|TRBV7-9|TRBJ1-1|.
TGTGCCAGCAGCTTACTTAGGGTGAACACTGAAGCTTTCTTT
CASSLLRVNTEAFF
>.|TRBV5-1|TRBJ2-1|few
TGCGCCAGCAGCTCGCGACATAGGGGGTACAATGAGCAGTTCTTC
CASSSRHRGYNEQFF
>.|TRBV13|TRBJ2-5|.
TGTGCCAGCAGCTTAAGGACAGTGATTCCAGAGACCCAGTACTTC
CASSLRTVIPETQYF
>TRBD1|TRBV19|TRBJ2-1|.
TGTGCCAGTAGTTACGGACAGGGGGCGGGCAATGAGCAGTTCTTC
CASSYGQGAGNEQFF
>.|TRBV6-5|TRBJ2-3|.
TGTGCCAGCAGTCCATCGGCCAGAAATACGCAGTATTTT
CASSPSARNTQYF
>.|TRBV19|TRBJ2-7|.
TGTGCCAGTAGTATTGCGACAGAGACCTACGAGCAGTACTTC
CASSIATETYEQYF
>TRBD2|TRBV7-6|TRBJ2-7|few
TGTGCCAGCAGCTCCCGCGGGGGGCTACGGGAGCAGTACTTC
CASSSRGGLREQYF
>TRBD2|TRBV5-6|TRBJ2-1|.
TGTGCCAGCAGCCCCCTCGGTTCGCGGGGGGGCAACTCCTACAATGAGCAGTTCTTC
CASSPLGSRGGNSYNEQFF
>.|TRBV7-9|TRBJ1-2|.
TGTGCCAGCAGCTTGGGAGTCTATGGCTACACCTTC
CASSLGVYGYTF
>.|TRBV7-3|TRBJ1-2|.
TGTGCCAGCAGCTTAAGAACATGGAATTTCAACTATGGCTACACCTTC
CASSLRTWNFNYGYTF
>.|TRBV15|TRBJ1-2|.
TGTGCCACCAGCAGAGATCTTGGGGGCGGCTACACCTTC
CATSRDLGGGYTF
>TRBD2|TRBV27|TRBJ2-4|.
TGTGCCAGCAGCCCGACTAGCGGGAGGGCCGCGGACATTCAGTACTTC
CASSPTSGRAADIQYF
>.|TRBV7-9|TRBJ1-2|medium-sized
TGTGCCAGCAGCTTAGTGGGCAGGGTGCAAGATGGCTACACCTTC
CASSLVGRVQDGYTF
>.|TRBV19|TRBJ2-1|.
TGTGCCAGTAGTATAGATGCTAGCTCCTACAATGAGCAGTTCTTC
CASSIDASSYNEQFF
>.|TRBV7-9|TRBJ2-1|.
TGTGCCAGCAGCACATTTTATGAGCAGTTCTTC
CASSTFYEQFF
>TRBD2|TRBV27|TRBJ2-1|.
TGTGCCAGCAGTTTTTTAGCGGGAGGGGGCAATGAGCAGTTCTTC
CASSFLAGGGNEQFF
>.|TRBV7-2|TRBJ1-2|.
TGTGCAGGACAGTCCTCAAATCGGTATGGCTACACCTTC
CAGQSSNRYGYTF
>.|TRBV29-1|TRBJ2-1|.
TGCAGCGTTTCCCGACCCCGTGTCAATGAGCAGTTCTTC
CSVSRPRVNEQFF
>TRBD1|TRBV2|TRBJ2-3|once
TGTGCCAGCAGTGAGGGACAGGGGACAGATACGCAGTATTTT
CASSEGQGTDTQYF
>TRBD1|TRBV5-1|TRBJ2-1|.
TGCGCCAGCAGCTCCAGACAGGGGGGCTACAATGAGCAGTTCTTC
CASSSRQGGYNEQFF
>.|TRBV5-4|TRBJ2-5|.
TGTGCCAGCAGCGCCCCCGGCGGTAGGGAGACCCAGTACTTC
CASSAPGGRETQYF
>TRBD2|TRBV30|TRBJ2-3|few
TGTGCCTGGAGCAAAGGGCGGGAGGGCCCCGCAGATACGCAGTATTTT
CAWSKGREGPADTQYF
>.|TRBV21-1|TRBJ2-1|.
TGTGCCAGCAGCAAAGATCCCGGGCCGCGGTACAATGAGCAGTTCTTC
CASSKDPGPRYNEQFF
>TRBD1|TRBV28|TRBJ2-2|.
TGTGCCAGCAGTTTTAAGACAGGGATTGCCGGGGAGCTGTTTTTT
CASSFKTGIAGELFF
>.|TRBV7-9|TRBJ2-6|.
TGTGCCAGCAGCTCAGGGGCAGTCTCTGGGGCCAACGTCCTGACTTTC
CASSSGAVSGANVLTF
>TRBD1|TRBV25-1|TRBJ2-7|.
TGTGCCAGCGGCTGGGACAGCTCCTACGAGCAGTACTTC
CASGWDSSYEQYF
>TRBD1|TRBV9|TRBJ2-3|.
TGTGCCAGCAGCACCGGGACAGGGACAGATACGCAGTATTTT
CASSTGTGTDTQYF
>.|TRBV2|TRBJ2-1|.
TGTGCCAGCAGTGAAGAAATTCCGGCTAGCTACAATGAGCAGTTCTTC
CASSEEIPASYNEQFF
>.|TRBV11-3|TRBJ2-1|.
TGTGCCAGCAGCTTAGGTTCCGGGTTCCCCTACAATGAGCAGTTCTTC
CASSLGSGFPYNEQFF
>.|TRBV18|TRBJ1-2|.
TGTGCCAGCTCACCTCCGACAGAATCCTATGGCTACACCTTC
CASSPPTESYGYTF
>TRBD2|TRBV5-3|TRBJ2-7|.
TGTGCCAGAAGCCCGAAACTAGCGGGAGGGGAATCCTACGAGCAGTACTTC
CARSPKLAGGESYEQYF